The 3 T cell receptor beta chains below all came from one sample that was sequenced in a study of blood T cell repertoires in COVID-19. TCRdb's copy holds only in-frame clones and misses some; the assay was immunoSEQ multiplex PCR. The table lists 110,000 or so clones, around three quarters of them singletons. Sequenced material: peripheral blood. Receptors were obtained from a human donor in a cohort sampled during active or convalescent COVID-19.

The chain combines TRBV28 with TRBJ2-7, with 9 bases identical to TRBD1. Trimming at V came to 7 bases and at J to 6 bases, leaving 13 bases not matched to a gene. The CDR3 contains 15 residues. CDR1 and CDR2 from the germline V gene are MDHEN and SYDVKM. The CDR3 sequence: CASTRPGTGLPEQYF. CDR3 in DNA: TGTGCCAGCACTCGACCCGGGACAGGGCTCCCCGAGCAGTACTTC.

CDR3 region: CASSLAETGRWQPQHF. For the CDR3, the DNA is TGTGCCAGCAGCTTAGCGGAAACCGGGAGGTGGCAGCCCCAGCATTTT. V and J are TRBV7-9 and TRBJ1-5; D unclear. The CDR3 loop spans 16 amino acids. The ends were cut back, 0 bases at V and 7 bases at J, with 16 bases in the middle. Germline loops: CDR1 SEHNR, CDR2 FQNEAQ (reference sequence).

This clone appeared a few times. The genes are TRBV5-5 and TRBJ2-7; 9 bases are a match to TRBD2. Losses at the gene ends were 3 bases for V and 2 bases for J; bases not matched to a gene: 3. CDR1 and CDR2 from the germline V gene are SGHKS and YYEKEE (reference sequence). There are 14 residues in the CDR3. This CDR3 reads CASSSAGGTYEQYF. CDR3 DNA: TGTGCCAGCAGCTCAGCGGGGGGTACCTACGAGCAGTACTTC.